This T cell receptor beta chain emerged from a study of blood T cell repertoires in COVID-19. Study-wide context: T cells, B-cell-depleted T cells, or PBMCs supplied cDNA or gDNA.

As originally analysed: Reference gene primer amplification yielded estimated nucleated cell counts. Sequencing was performed with immunoSEQ multiplex PCR; in TCRdb, only in-frame clones are kept and a portion is missing. V and J calls and clone size come straight from that table; D and trimming were deduced from the DNA. The sample holds under 200,000 clones, over 70% seen once. Germline loops: CDR1 LGHNA, CDR2 YNFKEQ. The ends lost 8 bases at V and 5 bases at J; junction bases unmatched: 11. The CDR3 totals 15 residues. The sample holds one count of this clone. The genes are TRBV4-2 and TRBJ1-5; TRBD1 matches at 8 bases. This TCR derives from a man aged 60 to 69 with acute or convalescent COVID-19. Source material: peripheral blood. The CDR3 DNA reads TGTGCCAGCGGCGATTGGGGGACAGGCGATCAGCCCCAGCATTTT. It is translated as CASGDWGTGDQPQHF.